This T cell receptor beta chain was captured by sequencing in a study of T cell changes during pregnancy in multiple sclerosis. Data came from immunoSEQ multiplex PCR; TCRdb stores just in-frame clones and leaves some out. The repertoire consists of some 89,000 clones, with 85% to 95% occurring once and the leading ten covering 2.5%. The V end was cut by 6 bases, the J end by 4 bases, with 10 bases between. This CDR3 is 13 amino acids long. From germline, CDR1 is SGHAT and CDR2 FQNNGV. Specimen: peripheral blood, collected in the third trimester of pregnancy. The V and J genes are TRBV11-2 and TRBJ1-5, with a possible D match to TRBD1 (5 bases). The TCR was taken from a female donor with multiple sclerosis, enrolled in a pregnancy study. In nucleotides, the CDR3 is TGTGCCAGCAGTCAAGGACAAAATCAGCCCCAGCATTTT. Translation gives CASSQGQNQPQHF.